The present entry profiles one T cell receptor (beta chain) with its context. No antigen is known for it. Data came from immunoSEQ multiplex PCR; TCRdb stores just in-frame clones and leaves some out. The table lists 30,000 to 40,000 clones, roughly 89% of them singletons. The CDR3 consists of 15 residues. CDR1 and CDR2 from the germline V gene are MNHNS and SASEGT. V lost 0 bases and J lost 5, with 14 bases in between. This entry belongs to a study of OX40 agonist ivuxolimab in advanced cancers. Study in general: The study reported partial responses in three patients: one hepatocellular carcinoma, two cutaneous melanoma. Whole-study findings and limits: In CD8+ T cells, expanded clones were on average more numerous than in CD4+.

This chain connects TRBV6-1 to TRBJ2-7; D remains ambiguous. The sequencing here drew on CD4+ or CD8+ T cells sorted from blood, taken in a trial of the OX40 agonist ivuxolimab. The origin of this receptor is an adult with an advanced solid tumor such as melanoma, head and neck, liver or kidney cancer. The CDR3 region has the DNA TGTGCCAGCAGTGAAGCGCGATTGAAAGGGAACGAGCAGTACTTC. Encoded protein: CASSEARLKGNEQYF.